Here is one TCR beta chain with its context. Its antigen is not known. The germline V and J ends were trimmed by 1 base and 10 bases, with 17 bases remaining between them. The CDR3 runs 15 residues. Germline assignment: CDR1 MGHDK and CDR2 SYGVNS. Time point meaning: cycle 4 day 1 (C4D1), after 5 to 7 weeks of nivolumab. Relapse after autologous stem cell transplantation occurred in every patient, and brentuximab vedotin exposure varied. The record originates from a study of PD-1 blockade in classical Hodgkin lymphoma. Findings of the study overall: The CD4+ diversity rise by C4D1 was clearest in complete responders. Patients excluded were those beginning nivolumab under 1 year after ASCT. Complete responders showed a baseline diversity that resembled the diversity of newly diagnosed patients.

Here immunoSEQ multiplex PCR was the method, and the copy in TCRdb shows in-frame clones only, minus some. This sample has 100,000 to 120,000 clones, with more than 70% found just once. This clonotype originated in a human donor with classical Hodgkin lymphoma. The input for sequencing was peripheral blood mononuclear cells (PBMCs), taken before the fourth cycle of nivolumab. This chain joins TRBV25-1 and TRBJ2-1; no clear D gene. The CDR3 coding sequence is TGTGCCAGCAGTGAATCTACATTAATGCCCCGAGAGCAGTTCTTC. Translated: CASSESTLMPREQFF.